A single sample is the source of the 25 T cell receptor beta chains below, sequenced in a study of T-cell memory formation after mild COVID-19. MiXCR, run by TCRdb on the 5' RACE reads, gives a single entry per CDR3 protein. The sample includes fewer than 350,000 distinct CDR3 sequences, roughly 13% of them seen just once. Sequencing used PBMCs or a T cell subset sorted from them (not recorded which). The receptors shown here come from a man between 18 and 29 years old who had mild COVID-19 (a few samples of this study predate the infection). Cell type and time point are not known.

The chain has TRBV11-1 and TRBJ2-3, with 10 bases fitting TRBD1. Trimming at V came to 7 bases and at J to 2 bases, leaving 18 bases not matched to a gene. The CDR3 totals 19 residues. Germline CDR1 reads SGHAT; CDR2 reads FQDESV (reference sequence). The CDR3 loop reads CASTLGLSAGTGVTDTQYF. The CDR3 bases are TGTGCCAGCACCCTAGGTTTGTCTGCCGGGACAGGGGTCACAGATACGCAGTATTTT.

This chain's CDR3 is CASSHPPSDTQYF. CDR3 nucleotide sequence: TGTGCCAGCAGCCATCCCCCGTCAGATACGCAGTATTTT. The rearrangement joins TRBV12-3 or TRBV12-4 to TRBJ2-3; the D is unclear. The CDR3 length is 13 residues. Trimming removed 6 bases from V and 4 bases from J, with 11 bases in between.

This clonotype appeared a few times. This rearrangement joins TRBV6-2 or TRBV6-3 to TRBJ2-2; 9 bases fit TRBD1. V shed 6 bases and J 5 bases; nucleotides not matched to a gene: 10. CDR1 is MNHEY and CDR2 is SVGEGT in the germline V gene. CDR3 length: 16 amino acids. CDR3 nucleotide sequence: TGTGCCAGCAGACCCTTCGTGACAGGGGGGACCGGGGAGCTGTTTTTT. Translation: CASRPFVTGGTGELFF.

This clonotype was seen a few times. This chain connects TRBV7-2 to TRBJ2-3; D possibly corresponds to TRBD2 (6 bases). Trimming pared 1 base from V and 2 bases from J, leaving 16 bases between. CDR1 is SGHTA and CDR2 is FQGNSA in the germline V gene. This CDR3 is built from 17 residues. In nucleotides, the CDR3 is TGTGCCAGCAGCTTAGTAAAAGCGGGCGACCTCACAGATACGCAGTATTTT. This encodes CASSLVKAGDLTDTQYF.

The CDR3 reads CASRPHLGAGRGDETQYF. The CDR3 bases are TGTGCCAGCAGACCTCACCTTGGGGCTGGACGGGGGGATGAGACCCAGTACTTC. The V and J genes are TRBV12-3 or TRBV12-4 and TRBJ2-5; 7 bases fit TRBD2. CDR3 length: 18 residues. The J segment lost 5 bases and the V segment lost 6 bases, leaving 21 bases of the junction unmatched.

This clonotype was observed a handful of times. The V gene is TRBV7-8, the J gene TRBJ1-2; possibly TRBD1 for D (5 bases). V was trimmed by 5 bases and J by 6 bases, leaving 13 bases between them. Germline values: CDR1 SGHVS, CDR2 FQNEAQ. The CDR3 is made up of 13 amino acids. The DNA of the CDR3 is TGTGCCAGCAGCCTTCGACAGTTCGATGGCTACACCTTC. Protein product: CASSLRQFDGYTF.

This clonotype was observed a handful of times. The gene calls are TRBV6-2 or TRBV6-3 and TRBJ2-3, with D perhaps TRBD2 (6 bases). V was shortened by 9 bases and J by 2 bases, with 18 bases between the two germline ends. Per germline, CDR1 MNHEY and CDR2 SVGEGT. This CDR3 has 15 residues. CDR3 sequence (DNA): TGTGCCAGTGGAGGGTATGGAGAGTACACAGATACGCAGTATTTT. This codes for CASGGYGEYTDTQYF.

This chain connects TRBV19 to TRBJ2-1; D might be TRBD2 (7 bases). The CDR3 covers 14 residues. CDR1 is LNHDA and CDR2 is SQIVND in the germline V gene (reference sequence). The CDR3 DNA is TGTGCGAGCAGAGTTGGGGGGGCCGAGGGTGAGCAGTTCTTC. It encodes CASRVGGAEGEQFF.

This clonotype was recorded many times. The chain carries TRBV7-2 and TRBJ2-1; TRBD2 agrees at 13 bases. The trim removed 1 base at V and 6 bases at J, leaving 9 bases unmatched. The CDR3 length is 18 residues. Germline assignment: CDR1 SGHTA and CDR2 FQGNSA. The CDR3 DNA follows: TGTGCCAGCAGCTTAGATCGGATAGGACTAGCGGGGGCCAATGAGCAGTTCTTC. It yields the protein CASSLDRIGLAGANEQFF.

The V gene is TRBV30, the J gene TRBJ1-5; D might be TRBD1 (6 bases). This CDR3 has 15 residues. CDR1 is GTSNPN and CDR2 is SVGIG in the germline V gene (reference sequence). Trimming left V 2 bases short and J 7 bases short, with 18 bases between. CDR3 residues: CAWSPQRGAGQPQHF. The CDR3 region has the DNA TGTGCCTGGAGTCCCCAGCGGGGGGCAGGACAGCCCCAGCATTTT.

This clonotype was observed a handful of times. The chain is built from TRBV6-4 and TRBJ2-2; a possible D gene is TRBD1 (5 bases). V shed 7 bases and J shed 1 base, with 13 bases lying between them. Germline CDR1 reads MRHNA; CDR2 reads SNTAGT. CDR3 size: 15 residues. The CDR3 DNA reads as TGTGCCAGCAAAGCACAAACAGGGAACACCGGGGAGCTGTTTTTT. Residues: CASKAQTGNTGELFF.

As to this clonotype: The junction shows a germline mismatch at one end, possibly a read error. The chain is built from TRBV5-1 and TRBJ2-4; a weak D match, TRBD1 (6 bases). In germline, CDR1 is SGHRS, CDR2 YFSETQ. The CDR3 is made up of 15 amino acids. The CDR3 sequence: CASSPTRQATNIQYF. The CDR3 nucleotides are TGCGCCAGCAGCCCCACCCGACAGGCCACAAACATTCAGTACTTC.

This clonotype was observed a few times. This sequence joins TRBV10-3 and TRBJ1-6; D not resolved. Per the germline V gene, CDR1 is ENHRY and CDR2 is SYGVKD. V lost 0 bases to trimming and J lost 9 bases, with 3 bases between them. The length of the CDR3 is 12 residues. This CDR3 reads CAISESFSPLHF. The DNA for the CDR3 is TGTGCCATCAGTGAGTCCTTTTCACCCCTCCACTTT.

This clonotype was observed a few times. The rearrangement joins TRBV27 to TRBJ1-2; D is possibly TRBD1 (5 bases). Trimming cost V 5 bases and J 2 bases, with 12 bases left between them. Germline CDR1 MNHEY, CDR2 SMNVEV (reference sequence). The CDR3 has 14 residues. CDR3 DNA sequence: TGTGCCAGCAGTACCTCATGGGGGAACTATGGCTACACCTTC. This codes for CASSTSWGNYGYTF.

This clonotype was picked up a small number of times. The V and J genes are TRBV12-3 or TRBV12-4 and TRBJ2-5; 9 nucleotides agree with TRBD2. CDR3 size: 14 residues. V trimming: 4 bases; J trimming: 5 bases; junction bases outside the gene matches: 5. In DNA form, the CDR3 reads TGTGCCAGCAGTTCTACTAGCGGGTTGGAGACCCAGTACTTC. It specifies CASSSTSGLETQYF.

The rearrangement uses TRBV2 and TRBJ2-5, with D perhaps matching TRBD2 (5 bases). The germline V gene has CDR1 SNHLY and CDR2 FYNNEI. V shed 3 bases and J shed 9 bases, with 14 bases lying between them. The CDR3 loop spans 13 amino acids. CDR3 in amino acids: CASSDDMLEAQYF. The DNA of the CDR3 is TGTGCCAGCAGTGATGACATGCTGGAGGCCCAGTACTTC.

The table lists this clonotype with a few counts. V is TRBV4-1 and J is TRBJ2-3; 10 bases match TRBD1. The J segment lost 4 bases and the V segment lost 4 bases, leaving 11 bases of the junction unmatched. Germline V gene data show CDR1 as MGHRA and CDR2 as YSYEKL. This CDR3 spans 17 amino acids. The DNA of the CDR3 is TGCGCCAGCAGCCTGGAGCCGGGACAGGGGCGGGCAGATACGCAGTATTTT. Translation: CASSLEPGQGRADTQYF.

The genes are TRBV7-9 and TRBJ1-2, with D perhaps matching TRBD1 (5 bases). In germline, CDR1 is SEHNR, CDR2 FQNEAQ (reference sequence). The V and J ends lost 6 bases and 0 bases respectively, with 11 bases between them. This CDR3 spans 14 amino acids. DNA for the CDR3: TGTGCCAGCAGGACCGGGACCACTAACTATGGCTACACCTTC. Translating it yields CASRTGTTNYGYTF. The variable domain in full, completed from reference TRBV7-9 and TRBJ1-2, reads DTGVSQNPRHKITKRGQNVTFRCDPISEHNRLYWYRQTLGQGPEFLTYFQNEAQLEKSRLLSDRFSAERPKGSFSTLEIQRTEQGDSAMYLCASRTGTTNYGYTFGSGTRLTVV.

Worth noting for this clonotype: Mismatch with germline at one junction end may stem from a read error. This chain uses TRBV28 with TRBJ1-1; a possible D gene is TRBD1 (6 bases). This CDR3 spans 11 amino acids. Germline V gives CDR1 MDHEN, CDR2 SYDVKM. CDR3 in DNA: TGTGCCAGCACTTTACAGGGACTGAGGTTCTTT. It yields the protein CASTLQGLRFF.

This clonotype was counted a few times. The V and J genes are TRBV2 and TRBJ2-2, with D unclear. Trimming pared 4 bases from V and 5 bases from J, leaving 11 bases between. Germline assignment: CDR1 SNHLY and CDR2 FYNNEI. CDR3 length equals 14 residues. DNA of the CDR3: TGTGCCAGCAGTGCCGAGGATTTAACCGGGGAGCTGTTTTTT. Translated, it gives CASSAEDLTGELFF. Combining the CDR3 with reference TRBV2 and TRBJ2-2 gives the whole variable domain EPEVTQTPSHQVTQMGQEVILRCVPISNHLYFYWYRQILGQKVEFLVSFYNNEISEKSEIFDDQFSVERPDGSNFTLKIRSTKLEDSAMYFCASSAEDLTGELFFGEGSRLTVL.

This rearrangement joins TRBV4-3 to TRBJ1-5; D ambiguous. The CDR3 is 12 amino acids. CDR1 and CDR2 from the germline V gene are LGHNA and YSLEER. V lost 0 bases and J 5 bases, leaving 2 bases between the germline ends. CDR3 bases: TGCGCCAGCAGCCAAGATGATCAGCCCCAGCATTTT. Its protein product is CASSQDDQPQHF.

Only a few counts were recorded for this clonotype. This chain connects TRBV6-6 to TRBJ1-4, with a possible D match to TRBD1 (5 bases). With 8 bases removed from V and 7 bases from J, the gap between germline ends came to 23 bases. There are 16 residues in the CDR3. Germline values: CDR1 MNHNY, CDR2 SVGAGI (reference sequence). The CDR3 DNA sequence: TGTGCCAGCGTCGGAGTGGGGGAGGGAGTGAGTGAAAAACTGTTTTTT. Amino acids: CASVGVGEGVSEKLFF.

This clonotype has just a few counts. This chain joins TRBV7-2 and TRBJ2-4, with D possibly matching TRBD2 (6 bases). Germline assignment: CDR1 SGHTA and CDR2 FQGNSA. With 1 base removed from V and 0 bases from J, the gap between germline ends came to 7 bases. The CDR3 covers 15 residues. The CDR3: CASSLVGGAKNIQYF. DNA of the CDR3: TGTGCCAGCAGCTTAGTGGGGGGAGCCAAAAACATTCAGTACTTC.

This clonotype was seen a few times. The gene calls are TRBV10-3 and TRBJ2-7; the match to TRBD2 covers 8 bases. Germline lookup yields CDR1 ENHRY and CDR2 SYGVKD. The CDR3 is 14 amino acids. The V segment lost 5 bases and the J segment 4 bases; nucleotides outside the gene matches: 7. In nucleotides, the CDR3 is TGTGCCATCAGTCCCGGGGGGGCTGGGTACGAGCAGTACTTC. Protein product: CAISPGGAGYEQYF.

This clonotype was recorded a few times. The chain links TRBV9 to TRBJ1-5; no firm D call. Trimming removed 4 bases from V and 6 bases from J, with 14 bases in between. The length of the CDR3 is 14 residues. In germline, CDR1 is SGDLS, CDR2 YYNGEE. The chain's CDR3 is CASSRDLFGQPQHF. The CDR3 DNA sequence: TGTGCCAGCAGCCGAGACTTATTCGGTCAGCCCCAGCATTTT.